This T cell receptor (beta chain) was captured in a study of a mutant IDH1 vaccine in newly diagnosed glioma. About this clone: What it recognizes is unknown.

The CDR3 extends over 12 amino acids. Germline assignment: CDR1 MNHNY and CDR2 SVGAGI (reference sequence). The V end lost 6 bases, the J end lost 5 bases, and 9 bases lay between the germline ends. Regarding time point: week 5, during vaccination. Doses comprised 300 ug of mutant IDH1 20-mer peptide each, plus topical imiquimod. The assay was immunoSEQ multiplex PCR, and TCRdb's table has in-frame clones only and misses some. The profile shows around 50,000 clones, just under 80% of them singletons. This specimen consisted of PBMCs, obtained from a glioma patient whose treatment included an IDH1 peptide vaccine. This sequence joins TRBV6-6 and TRBJ2-3; tentative D call: TRBD1 (6 bases). The TCR sequence derives from a man between 50 and 59 years old with glioma. The CDR3: CASRLGGDTQYF. CDR3 nucleotide sequence: TGTGCCAGCAGATTAGGGGGAGATACGCAGTATTTT.